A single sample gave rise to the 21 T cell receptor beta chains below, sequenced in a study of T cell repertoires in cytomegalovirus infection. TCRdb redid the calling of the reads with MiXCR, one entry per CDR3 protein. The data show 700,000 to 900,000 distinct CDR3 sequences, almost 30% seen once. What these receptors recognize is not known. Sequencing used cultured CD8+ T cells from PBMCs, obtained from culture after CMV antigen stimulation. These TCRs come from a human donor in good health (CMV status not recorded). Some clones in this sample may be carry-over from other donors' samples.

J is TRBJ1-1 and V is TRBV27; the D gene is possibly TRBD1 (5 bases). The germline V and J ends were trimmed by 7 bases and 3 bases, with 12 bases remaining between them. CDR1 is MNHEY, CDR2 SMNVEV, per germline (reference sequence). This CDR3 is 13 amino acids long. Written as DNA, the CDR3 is TGTGCCAGCATGAAGGGGTTGTACACTGAAGCTTTCTTT. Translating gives CASMKGLYTEAFF.

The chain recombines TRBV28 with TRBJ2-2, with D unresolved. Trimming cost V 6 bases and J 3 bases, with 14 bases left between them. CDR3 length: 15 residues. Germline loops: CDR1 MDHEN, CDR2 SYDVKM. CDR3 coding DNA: TGTGCCAGCAGGCCAACCGACCTTTACACCGGGGAGCTGTTTTTT. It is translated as CASRPTDLYTGELFF.

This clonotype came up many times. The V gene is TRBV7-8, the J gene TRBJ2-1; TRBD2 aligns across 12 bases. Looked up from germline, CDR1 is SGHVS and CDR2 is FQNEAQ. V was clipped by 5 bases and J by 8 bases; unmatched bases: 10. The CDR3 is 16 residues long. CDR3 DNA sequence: TGTGCCAGCAGCCCGACTAGCGGGGGCCCTCCTGATGAGCAGTTCTTC. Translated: CASSPTSGGPPDEQFF. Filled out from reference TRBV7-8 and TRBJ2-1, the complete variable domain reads GAGVSQSPRYKVAKRGQDVALRCDPISGHVSLFWYQQALGQGPEFLTYFQNEAQLDKSGLPSDRFFAERPEGSVSTLKIQRTQQEDSAVYLCASSPTSGGPPDEQFFGPGTRLTVL.

CDR3 DNA sequence: TGTGCCAGCAGCATCAGGGGGGGGCCAACTGAAGCTTTCTTT. Translating it yields CASSIRGGPTEAFF. The rearrangement links TRBV3-1 to TRBJ1-1; 7 bases match TRBD1. With 5 bases clipped from V and 5 bases from J, the junction kept 8 bases outside the gene matches. This CDR3 region has 14 residues. From germline, CDR1 is LGHDT and CDR2 YNNKEL (reference sequence).

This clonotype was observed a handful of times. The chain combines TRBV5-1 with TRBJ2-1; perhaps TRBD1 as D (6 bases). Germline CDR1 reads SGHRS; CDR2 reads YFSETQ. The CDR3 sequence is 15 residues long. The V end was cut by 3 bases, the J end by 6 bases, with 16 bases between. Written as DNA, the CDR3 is TGCGCCAGCAGCTCAAACAGGGACCACCTCAATGAGCAGTTCTTC. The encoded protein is CASSSNRDHLNEQFF.

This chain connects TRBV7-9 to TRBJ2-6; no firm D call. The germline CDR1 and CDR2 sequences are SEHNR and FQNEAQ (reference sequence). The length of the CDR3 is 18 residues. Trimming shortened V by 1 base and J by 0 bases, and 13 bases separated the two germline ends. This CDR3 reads CASSLDSLGISGANVLTF. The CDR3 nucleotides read TGTGCCAGCAGCTTAGACTCTCTCGGAATCTCTGGGGCCAACGTCCTGACTTTC.

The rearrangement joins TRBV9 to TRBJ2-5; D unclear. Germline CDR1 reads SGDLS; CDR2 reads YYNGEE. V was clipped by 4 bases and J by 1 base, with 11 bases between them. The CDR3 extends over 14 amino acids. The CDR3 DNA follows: TGTGCCAGCAGCCCCGACGGAATCCAAGAGACCCAGTACTTC. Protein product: CASSPDGIQETQYF.

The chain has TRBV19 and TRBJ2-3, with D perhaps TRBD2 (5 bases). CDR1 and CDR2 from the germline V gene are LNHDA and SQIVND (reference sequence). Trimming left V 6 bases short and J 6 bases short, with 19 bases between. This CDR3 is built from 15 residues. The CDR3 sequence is CASSDFTTRVDTQYF. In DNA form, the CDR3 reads TGTGCCAGTAGCGACTTCACTACGAGGGTGGATACGCAGTATTTT.

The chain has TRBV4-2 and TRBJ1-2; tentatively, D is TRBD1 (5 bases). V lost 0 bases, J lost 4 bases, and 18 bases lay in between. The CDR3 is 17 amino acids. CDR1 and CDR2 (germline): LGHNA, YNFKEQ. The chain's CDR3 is CASSQDTFGTEFYGYTF. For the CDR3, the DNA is TGTGCCAGCAGCCAAGATACTTTTGGGACGGAATTCTATGGCTACACCTTC.

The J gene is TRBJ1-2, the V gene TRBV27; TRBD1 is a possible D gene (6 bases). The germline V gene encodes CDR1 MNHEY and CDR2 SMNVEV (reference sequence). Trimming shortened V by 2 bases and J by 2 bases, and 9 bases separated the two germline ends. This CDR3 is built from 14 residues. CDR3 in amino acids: CASSLNGQNYGYTF. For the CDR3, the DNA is TGTGCCAGCAGTTTAAACGGACAGAACTATGGCTACACCTTC.

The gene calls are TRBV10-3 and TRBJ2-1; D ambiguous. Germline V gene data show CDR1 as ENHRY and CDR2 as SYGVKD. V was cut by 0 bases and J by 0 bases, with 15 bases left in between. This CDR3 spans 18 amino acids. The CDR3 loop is CAISESPVTASSYNEQFF. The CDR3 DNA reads TGTGCCATCAGTGAGTCTCCCGTCACAGCTAGCTCCTACAATGAGCAGTTCTTC.

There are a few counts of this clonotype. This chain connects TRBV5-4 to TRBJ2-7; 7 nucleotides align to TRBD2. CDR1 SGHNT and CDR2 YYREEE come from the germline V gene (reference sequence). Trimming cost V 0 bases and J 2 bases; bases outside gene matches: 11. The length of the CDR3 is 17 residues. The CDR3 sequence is CASSLGGGTGLTYEQYF. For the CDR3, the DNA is TGTGCCAGCAGCTTGGGGGGGGGAACGGGGTTAACCTACGAGCAGTACTTC.

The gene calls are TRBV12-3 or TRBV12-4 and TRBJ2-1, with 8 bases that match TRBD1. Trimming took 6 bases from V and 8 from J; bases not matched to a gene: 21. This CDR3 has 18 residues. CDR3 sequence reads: CASRLRDRQAPRGDEQFF. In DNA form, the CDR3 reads TGTGCCAGCAGACTCCGGGACAGGCAAGCCCCCCGGGGAGATGAGCAGTTCTTC.

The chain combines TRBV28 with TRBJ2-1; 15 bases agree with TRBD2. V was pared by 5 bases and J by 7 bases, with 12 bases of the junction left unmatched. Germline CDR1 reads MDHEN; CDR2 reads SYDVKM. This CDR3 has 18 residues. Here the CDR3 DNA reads TGTGCCAGCAGTCCCCGGACTAGCGGGGGGGCCGGATGGAATGAGCAGTTCTTC. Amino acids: CASSPRTSGGAGWNEQFF.

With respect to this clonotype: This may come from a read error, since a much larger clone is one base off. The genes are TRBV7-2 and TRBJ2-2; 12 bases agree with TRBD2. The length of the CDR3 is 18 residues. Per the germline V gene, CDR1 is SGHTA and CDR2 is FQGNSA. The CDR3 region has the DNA TGTGCCAGCAGCGTTCGACTAGCGGGGGAAAGCCAGGGCGGGAAGCTGTTTTTT. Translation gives CASSVRLAGESQGGKLFF.

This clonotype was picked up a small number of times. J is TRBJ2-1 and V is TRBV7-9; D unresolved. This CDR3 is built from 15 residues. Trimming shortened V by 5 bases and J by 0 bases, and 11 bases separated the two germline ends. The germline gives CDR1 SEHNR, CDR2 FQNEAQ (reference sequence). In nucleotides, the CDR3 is TGTGCCAGCAGCCCCACGGGCCGCTCCTACAATGAGCAGTTCTTC. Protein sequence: CASSPTGRSYNEQFF.

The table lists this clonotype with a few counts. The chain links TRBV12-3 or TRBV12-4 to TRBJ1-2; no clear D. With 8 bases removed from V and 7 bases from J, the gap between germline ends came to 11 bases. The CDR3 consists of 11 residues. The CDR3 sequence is CASRSQLGYTF. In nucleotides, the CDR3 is TGTGCCAGCCGATCCCAACTTGGCTACACCTTC.

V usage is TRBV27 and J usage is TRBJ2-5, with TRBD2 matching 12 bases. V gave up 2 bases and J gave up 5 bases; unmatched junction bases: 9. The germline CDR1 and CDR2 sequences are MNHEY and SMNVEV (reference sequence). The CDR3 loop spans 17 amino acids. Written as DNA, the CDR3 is TGTGCCAGCAGTTTAGTGGCTAGCGGGGGGGCTCGGGAGACCCAGTACTTC. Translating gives CASSLVASGGARETQYF.

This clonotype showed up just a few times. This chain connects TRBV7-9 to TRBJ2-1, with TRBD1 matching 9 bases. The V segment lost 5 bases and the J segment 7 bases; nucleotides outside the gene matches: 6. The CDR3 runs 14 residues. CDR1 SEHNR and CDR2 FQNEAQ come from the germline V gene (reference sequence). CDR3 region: CASSGTGGQNEQFF. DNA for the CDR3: TGTGCCAGCAGCGGTACAGGGGGCCAAAATGAGCAGTTCTTC.

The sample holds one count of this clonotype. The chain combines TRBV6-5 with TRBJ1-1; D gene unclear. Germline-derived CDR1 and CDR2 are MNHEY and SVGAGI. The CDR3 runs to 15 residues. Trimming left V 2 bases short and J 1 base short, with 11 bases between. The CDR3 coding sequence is TGTGCCAGCAGTTACAGGGCAGTCCAGAACACTGAAGCTTTCTTT. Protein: CASSYRAVQNTEAFF.

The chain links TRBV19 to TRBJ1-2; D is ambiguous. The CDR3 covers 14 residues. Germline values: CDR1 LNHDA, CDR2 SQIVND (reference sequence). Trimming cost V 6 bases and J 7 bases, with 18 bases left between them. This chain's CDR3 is CASSPGRKFGGYTF. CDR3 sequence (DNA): TGTGCCAGTAGCCCGGGTCGCAAGTTTGGTGGCTACACCTTC. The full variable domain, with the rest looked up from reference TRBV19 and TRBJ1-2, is DGGITQSPKYLFRKEGQNVTLSCEQNLNHDAMYWYRQDPGQGLRLIYYSQIVNDFQKGDIAEGYSVSREKKESFPLTVTSAQKNPTAFYLCASSPGRKFGGYTFGSGTRLTVV.